The 18 T cell receptor beta chains below were found in one sample sequenced in a study of regulatory T cells in long-lasting Graves disease. Noted time point: persistent/refractory GD, antithyroid drugs over 5 years with positive TRAb. Construction of the TCR library relied on RNA isolated from PBMCs. Combining iRepertoire HTBI primers with Arm-PCR of CDR3 regions, the authors built TCR beta libraries. TCRdb analysed the multiplex PCR reads with MiXCR anew, one entry per CDR3 protein. The table lists about 290,000 distinct CDR3 sequences, 20% to 25% of them singletons. Material: peripheral blood mononuclear cells (PBMCs), obtained when the disease was refractory, from a patient treated with antithyroid drugs. These receptors were taken from a female donor with Graves disease.

The chain uses TRBV5-5 and TRBJ1-2; the match to TRBD1 covers 8 bases. The CDR3 is made up of 14 amino acids. V lost 4 bases, J lost 7 bases, and 9 bases stayed unmatched. The germline V gene encodes CDR1 SGHKS and CDR2 YYEKEE (reference sequence). The CDR3 reads CASSLGQGSLGYTF. In nucleotides, the CDR3 is TGTGCCAGCAGCCTTGGACAGGGCTCCCTTGGCTACACCTTC.

This clonotype came up a few times. The chain links TRBV5-1 to TRBJ2-2; TRBD2 might be the D (5 bases). The CDR3 loop spans 15 amino acids. V was cut by 2 bases and J by 2 bases, with 10 bases left in between. Germline CDR1 is SGHRS and CDR2 is YFSETQ. CDR3 amino acids: CASSFPEDNTGELFF. CDR3 in DNA: TGCGCCAGCAGCTTTCCGGAGGATAACACCGGGGAGCTGTTTTTT.

This clonotype showed up many times. The chain employs TRBV11-2 and TRBJ2-7; 10 nucleotides line up with TRBD2. Germline loops: CDR1 SGHAT, CDR2 FQNNGV. Losses at the gene ends were 7 bases for V and 0 bases for J; bases not matched to a gene: 3. The CDR3 is 14 amino acids. CDR3 protein: CASTGTSDSYEQYF. CDR3 bases: TGTGCCAGCACGGGGACTAGCGACTCCTACGAGCAGTACTTC.

The chain employs TRBV6-5 and TRBJ2-7, with D possibly matching TRBD2 (7 bases). CDR1 MNHEY and CDR2 SVGAGI come from the germline V gene. V lost 0 bases, J lost 2 bases, and 14 bases lay in between. The CDR3 runs to 16 residues. The CDR3 nucleotides read TGTGCCAGCAGTTACTCGACCCTAGGGGGGGCCTACGAGCAGTACTTC. Residues: CASSYSTLGGAYEQYF.

This clonotype was observed at least ten times. The chain uses TRBV28 and TRBJ2-7, with unresolved D. The germline gives CDR1 MDHEN, CDR2 SYDVKM. CDR3 size: 13 residues. V shed 4 bases and J shed 0 bases, with 7 bases lying between them. This CDR3 is CASSSDGSYEQYF. The CDR3, as DNA: TGTGCCAGCAGTTCGGACGGCTCCTACGAGCAGTACTTC.

The V gene is TRBV6-5, the J gene TRBJ2-1; D gene uncertain. V was clipped by 0 bases and J by 3 bases, with 18 bases between them. There are 18 residues in the CDR3. Germline assignment: CDR1 MNHEY and CDR2 SVGAGI. The CDR3 region is CASSYSSPGLLFYNEQFF. The DNA for the CDR3 is TGTGCCAGCAGTTACTCGAGTCCGGGCCTCCTATTCTACAATGAGCAGTTCTTC.

This clonotype was detected a few times. V usage is TRBV10-3 and J usage is TRBJ2-6; the D gene is possibly TRBD2 (7 bases). The CDR3 runs 16 residues. Between the trimmed V and J ends, which lost 3 bases and 2 bases, there was a span of 11 bases. Germline CDR1 and CDR2: ENHRY and SYGVKD. CDR3: CAISDLGGPGANVLTF. CDR3 coding DNA: TGTGCCATCAGTGATTTGGGGGGGCCTGGGGCCAACGTCCTGACTTTC.

The table lists this clonotype with a few counts. The chain combines TRBV6-1 with TRBJ1-5; possible D gene TRBD1, 5 bases. Germline assignment: CDR1 MNHNS and CDR2 SASEGT. This CDR3 contains 15 residues. The V gene lost 5 bases and the J gene lost 6 bases, with 17 bases spanning the gap. CDR3 protein: CASSPLAGSGQPQHF. As DNA, the CDR3 is TGTGCCAGCAGTCCCCTGGCAGGGTCCGGTCAGCCCCAGCATTTT.

The rearrangement joins TRBV7-9 to TRBJ1-2, with 8 bases aligning to TRBD1. This CDR3 has 13 residues. The germline CDR1 and CDR2 sequences are SEHNR and FQNEAQ (reference sequence). With 5 bases clipped from V and 8 bases from J, the junction kept 7 bases outside the gene matches. CDR3 in DNA: TGTGCCAGCAGCCAGGACAGGGTAAACGGCTACACCTTC. This translates into CASSQDRVNGYTF.

This clonotype appeared many times. The rearrangement joins TRBV15 to TRBJ1-4; tentatively, D is TRBD1 (5 bases). Germline assignment: CDR1 LNHNV and CDR2 YYDKDF (reference sequence). The V gene lost 4 bases and the J gene lost 8 bases, with 17 bases spanning the gap. The CDR3 totals 15 residues. CDR3 loop: CATSTRALLGEKLFF. In nucleotides, the CDR3 is TGTGCCACCAGCACCAGGGCACTATTGGGAGAAAAACTGTTTTTT.

The chain uses TRBV6-1 and TRBJ2-5, with D uncertain. The CDR3 is made up of 15 amino acids. The germline V gene has CDR1 MNHNS and CDR2 SASEGT. V was cut by 2 bases and J by 2 bases, with 12 bases left in between. CDR3 nucleotide sequence: TGTGCCAGCAGTGAAAAAACGAGGTCTCAAGAGACCCAGTACTTC. Translating gives CASSEKTRSQETQYF.

CDR3 in amino acids: CASSLAPGLADGELFF. For the CDR3, the DNA is TGTGCCAGCAGCTTAGCTCCGGGACTAGCTGACGGGGAGCTGTTTTTT. V gene TRBV7-2 combines with J gene TRBJ2-2; TRBD2 aligns across 9 bases. The V gene's germline CDR1 is SGHTA and CDR2 FQGNSA. V gave up 0 bases and J gave up 7 bases; unmatched junction bases: 6. The CDR3 length is 16 residues.

Concerning this clonotype: The junction and the germline gene differ at one end; a read error may be behind it. V usage is TRBV11-2 and J usage is TRBJ1-3, with D perhaps TRBD1 (5 bases). The CDR3 totals 17 residues. From germline, CDR1 is SGHAT and CDR2 FQNNGV. This chain's CDR3 is CAGSLRTPQGSGNTIYF. The CDR3 DNA is TGTGCCGGCAGCCTTAGAACCCCTCAGGGCTCTGGAAACACCATATATTTT.

The sample holds a few counts of this clonotype. This chain connects TRBV6-5 to TRBJ1-2; 7 bases line up with TRBD1. Germline assignment: CDR1 MNHEY and CDR2 SVGAGI. Trimming removed 4 bases from V and 5 bases from J; junction bases left unmatched: 10. The CDR3 sequence is 15 residues long. CDR3 sequence (DNA): TGTGCCAGCAGTTCCCCTATGACAGGGATATATGGCTACACCTTC. This sequence encodes CASSSPMTGIYGYTF.

Ten or more counts support this clonotype. This chain uses TRBV11-2 with TRBJ1-1; D perhaps matches TRBD1 (6 bases). V lost 4 bases and J lost 1, with 10 bases in between. The CDR3 runs to 14 residues. The germline gives CDR1 SGHAT, CDR2 FQNNGV. CDR3 amino acids: CASSWGAQNTEAFF. Here the CDR3 DNA reads TGTGCCAGCAGCTGGGGGGCGCAGAACACTGAAGCTTTCTTT.

The sample holds many counts of this clonotype. This rearrangement joins TRBV20-1 to TRBJ2-7; D tentatively reads TRBD1 or TRBD2 (5 bases each). V was shortened by 3 bases and J by 3 bases, with 9 bases between the two germline ends. The CDR3 has 12 residues. CDR1 DFQATT and CDR2 SNEGSKA come from the germline V gene (reference sequence). The DNA for the CDR3 is TGCAGTGCTAGCGGGACCGGCTACGAGCAGTACTTC. Protein sequence: CSASGTGYEQYF.

The genes are TRBV29-1 and TRBJ1-1, with D tentatively TRBD1 (5 bases). Germline V gives CDR1 SQVTM, CDR2 ANQGSEA. The CDR3 loop spans 13 amino acids. V was clipped by 6 bases and J by 3 bases, with 14 bases between them. CDR3 nucleotides: TGCAGCGTGCTGGACGGGGGGGACACTGAAGCTTTCTTT. Residues: CSVLDGGDTEAFF. The full variable domain, rest sourced from reference TRBV29-1 and TRBJ1-1, is SAVISQKPSRDICQRGTSLTIQCQVDSQVTMMFWYRQQPGQSLTLIATANQGSEATYESGFVIDKFPISRPNLTFSTLTVSNMSPEDSSIYLCSVLDGGDTEAFFGQGTRLTVV.

This clonotype has at least ten counts. The chain carries TRBV7-2 and TRBJ2-7, with 7 bases identical to TRBD1. The CDR3 covers 14 residues. The trim removed 4 bases at V and 7 bases at J, leaving 10 bases unmatched. Looked up from germline, CDR1 is SGHTA and CDR2 is FQGNSA. DNA for the CDR3: TGTGCCAGCAGCTCCCCATCCGGGACAGTTGAGCAGTACTTC. Its translation: CASSSPSGTVEQYF.